This TCR beta chain emerged from a study of radiotherapy plus CTLA-4 blockade in lung cancer. About the research overall: Objective responses were documented in about 19% of patients, with disease control in 25% to 35%.

Trimming cost V 0 bases and J 5 bases; bases outside gene matches: 7. CDR3 size: 15 residues. Looked up from germline, CDR1 is SGDLS and CDR2 is YYNGEE. Only in-frame clones appear in the TCRdb table, and some are missing; sequencing was by immunoSEQ multiplex PCR. This table has tens of thousands of clones, 70% to 75% appearing once. The chain links TRBV9 to TRBJ2-5; 7 positions match TRBD2. The sequencing used peripheral blood, collected from a patient treated with radiotherapy plus ipilimumab. This TCR was recovered from a human donor with non-small cell lung cancer whose response to radiotherapy plus ipilimumab could not be evaluated. CDR3 amino acids: CASSVGNLGGETQYF. CDR3 DNA: TGTGCCAGCAGCGTAGGAAACCTGGGGGGGGAGACCCAGTACTTC.